The 9 T cell receptor beta chains given below trace back to one sample, sequenced in a study of technical replicates of blood from a handful of donors. The protocol was immunoSEQ multiplex PCR, while the TCRdb copy is restricted to in-frame clones and leaves out a portion. The sample consists of 10,000 to 15,000 clones, approximately 95% of them appearing once. Sequences were obtained from PBMCs. These receptors all come from a human donor in good health.

The chain recombines TRBV6-1 with TRBJ1-1, with TRBD1 identical over 10 bases. CDR3 size: 13 residues. With 6 bases clipped from V and 3 bases from J, the junction kept 1 base outside the gene matches. CDR1 is MNHNS, CDR2 SASEGT, per germline. The DNA for the CDR3 is TGTGCCAGCAGCGGACAGGGGGACACTGAAGCTTTCTTT. Its protein product is CASSGQGDTEAFF.

This rearrangement joins TRBV19 to TRBJ2-7; 13 bases map to TRBD2. V was clipped by 0 bases and J by 1 base; unmatched bases: 3. CDR3 length: 17 amino acids. Germline assignment: CDR1 LNHDA and CDR2 SQIVND (reference sequence). The CDR3: CASSIEGTSGISYEQYF. The CDR3, as DNA: TGTGCCAGTAGTATAGAAGGGACTAGCGGGATTTCCTACGAGCAGTACTTC.

The genes are TRBV27 and TRBJ2-1; D is undetermined. Germline CDR1 MNHEY, CDR2 SMNVEV (reference sequence). With 3 bases removed from V and 6 bases from J, the gap between germline ends came to 6 bases. The CDR3 is made up of 12 amino acids. CDR3 sequence: CASSLYPNEQFF. The DNA for the CDR3 is TGTGCCAGCAGTTTGTATCCCAATGAGCAGTTCTTC.

This chain links TRBV2 with TRBJ2-3, with TRBD2 matching over 7 bases. V lost 4 bases, J lost 1 base, and 5 bases stayed unmatched. Germline V CDR1 and CDR2: SNHLY, FYNNEI. The CDR3 is 15 amino acids. The CDR3 loop reads CASSVGGSGTDTQYF. DNA for the CDR3: TGTGCCAGCAGTGTGGGCGGGAGTGGCACAGATACGCAGTATTTT.

The chain's CDR3 is CASSLAPGLSGNTIYF. For the CDR3, the DNA is TGTGCCAGCAGCTTAGCTCCGGGTCTCTCTGGAAACACCATATATTTT. The rearrangement links TRBV7-6 to TRBJ1-3; D unclear. CDR3 length: 16 residues. Germline-derived CDR1 and CDR2 are SGHVS and FNYEAQ. V was clipped by 0 bases and J by 0 bases, with 9 bases between them.

The genes are TRBV2 and TRBJ1-5; 9 positions agree with TRBD1. The CDR3 totals 16 residues. Per the germline V gene, CDR1 is SNHLY and CDR2 is FYNNEI. The junction had 13 bases not matched to a gene; V was cut back by 6 bases and J by 7 bases. CDR3 bases: TGTGCCAGCAGAAAGGACAGGGGCCGGGCGGGGCAGCCCCAGCATTTT. Its translation: CASRKDRGRAGQPQHF.

This chain joins TRBV28 and TRBJ2-4, with 7 bases identical to TRBD1. The CDR3 contains 15 residues. Germline CDR1 MDHEN, CDR2 SYDVKM. V lost 5 bases, J lost 6 bases, and 10 bases stayed unmatched. CDR3 bases: TGTGCCAGCAGTCAAGGACAGGCCCCTGTAAACATTCAGTACTTC. Translated: CASSQGQAPVNIQYF.

The J gene is TRBJ2-1, the V gene TRBV7-8; 8 bases are a match to TRBD2. V shed 4 bases and J 2 bases; nucleotides not matched to a gene: 7. CDR1 and CDR2 (germline): SGHVS, FQNEAQ. This CDR3 spans 16 amino acids. Here the CDR3 DNA reads TGTGCCAGCAGCTCCGGAAGGCGGGGGGCCTACAATGAGCAGTTCTTC. This gives the protein CASSSGRRGAYNEQFF.

V usage is TRBV28 and J usage is TRBJ1-2; 7 bases are a match to TRBD1. V lost 10 bases, J lost 4 bases, and 18 bases stayed unmatched. The CDR3 contains 16 residues. Germline lookup yields CDR1 MDHEN and CDR2 SYDVKM. CDR3 loop: CATRGTLRGTSYGYTF. In DNA, the CDR3 is TGTGCCACCAGGGGGACTCTCCGGGGCACGTCCTATGGCTACACCTTC.